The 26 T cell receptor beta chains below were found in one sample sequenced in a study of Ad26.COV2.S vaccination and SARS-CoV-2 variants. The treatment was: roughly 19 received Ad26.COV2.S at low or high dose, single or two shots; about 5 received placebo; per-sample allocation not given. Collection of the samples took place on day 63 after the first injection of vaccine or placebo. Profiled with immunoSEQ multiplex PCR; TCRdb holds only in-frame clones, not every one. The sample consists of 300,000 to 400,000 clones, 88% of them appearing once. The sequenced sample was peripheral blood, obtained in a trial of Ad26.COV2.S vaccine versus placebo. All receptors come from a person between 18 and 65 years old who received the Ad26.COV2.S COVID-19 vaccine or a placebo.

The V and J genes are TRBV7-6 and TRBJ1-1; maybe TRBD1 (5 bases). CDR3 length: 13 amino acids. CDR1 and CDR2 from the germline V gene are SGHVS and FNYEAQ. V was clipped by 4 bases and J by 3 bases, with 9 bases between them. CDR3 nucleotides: TGTGCCAGCAGCTCAATAGGGGACACTGAAGCTTTCTTT. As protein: CASSSIGDTEAFF.

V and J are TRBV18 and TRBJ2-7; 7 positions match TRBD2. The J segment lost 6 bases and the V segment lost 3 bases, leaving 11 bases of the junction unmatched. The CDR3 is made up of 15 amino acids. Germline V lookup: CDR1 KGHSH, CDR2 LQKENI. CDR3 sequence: CASSPDYESGGEQYF. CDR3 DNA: TGTGCCAGCTCACCCGACTACGAATCGGGGGGCGAGCAGTACTTC.

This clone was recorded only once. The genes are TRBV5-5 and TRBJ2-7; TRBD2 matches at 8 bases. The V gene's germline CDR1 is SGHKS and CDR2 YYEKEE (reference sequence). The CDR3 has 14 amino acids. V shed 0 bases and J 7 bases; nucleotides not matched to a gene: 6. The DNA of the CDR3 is TGTGCCAGCAGCTTGGTTGGACTAGCAGTGGAGCAGTACTTC. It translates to CASSLVGLAVEQYF.

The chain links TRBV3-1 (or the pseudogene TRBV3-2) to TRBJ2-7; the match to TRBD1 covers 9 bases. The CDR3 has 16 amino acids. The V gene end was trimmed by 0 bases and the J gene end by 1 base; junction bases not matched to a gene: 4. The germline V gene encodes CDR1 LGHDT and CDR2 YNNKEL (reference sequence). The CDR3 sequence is CASSQDWGTGSYEQYF. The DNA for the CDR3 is TGTGCCAGCAGCCAAGATTGGGGGACAGGGTCCTACGAGCAGTACTTC.

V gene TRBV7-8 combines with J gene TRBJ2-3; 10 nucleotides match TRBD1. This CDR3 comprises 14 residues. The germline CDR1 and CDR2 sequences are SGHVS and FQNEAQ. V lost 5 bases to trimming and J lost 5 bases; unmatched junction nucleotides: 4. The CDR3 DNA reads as TGTGCCAGCAGCCCCGGGACAGGGGAAGATACGCAGTATTTT. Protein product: CASSPGTGEDTQYF.

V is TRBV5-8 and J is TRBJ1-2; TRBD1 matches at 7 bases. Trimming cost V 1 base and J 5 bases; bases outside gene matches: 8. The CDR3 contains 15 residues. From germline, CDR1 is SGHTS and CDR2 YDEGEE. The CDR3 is CASSLKGTVTYGYTF. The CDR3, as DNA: TGTGCCAGCAGCTTGAAAGGGACAGTAACTTATGGCTACACCTTC. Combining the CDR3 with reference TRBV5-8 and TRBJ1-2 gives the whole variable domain EAGVTQSPTHLIKTRGQQATLRCSPISGHTSVYWYQQALGLGLQFLLWYDEGEERNRGNFPPRFSGRQFPNYSSELNVNALELEDSALYLCASSLKGTVTYGYTFGSGTRLTVV.

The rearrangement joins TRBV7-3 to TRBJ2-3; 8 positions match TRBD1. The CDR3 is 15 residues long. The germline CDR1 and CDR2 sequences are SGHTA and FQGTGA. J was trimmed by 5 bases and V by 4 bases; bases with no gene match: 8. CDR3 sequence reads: CASSSDRAVRDTQYF. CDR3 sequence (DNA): TGTGCCAGCAGCTCGGACAGGGCAGTAAGAGATACGCAGTATTTT.

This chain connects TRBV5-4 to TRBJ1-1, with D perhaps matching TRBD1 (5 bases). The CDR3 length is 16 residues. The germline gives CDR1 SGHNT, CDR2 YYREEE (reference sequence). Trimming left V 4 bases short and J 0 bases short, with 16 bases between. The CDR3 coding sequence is TGTGCCAGCAGCCCCGGAGGAGGGGTCATGAACACTGAAGCTTTCTTT. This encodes CASSPGGGVMNTEAFF.

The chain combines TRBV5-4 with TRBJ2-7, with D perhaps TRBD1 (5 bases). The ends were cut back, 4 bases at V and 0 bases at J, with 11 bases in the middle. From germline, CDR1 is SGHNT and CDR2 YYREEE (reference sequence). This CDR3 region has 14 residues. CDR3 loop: CASSPRQSSYEQYF. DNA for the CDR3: TGTGCCAGCAGCCCTCGACAGAGCTCCTACGAGCAGTACTTC.

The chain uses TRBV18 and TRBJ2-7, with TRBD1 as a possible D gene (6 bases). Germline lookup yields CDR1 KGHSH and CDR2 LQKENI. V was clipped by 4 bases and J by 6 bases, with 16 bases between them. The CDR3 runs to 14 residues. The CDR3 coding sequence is TGTGCCAGCTCACTTTCTAAGGGGGTTGGCGAGCAGTACTTC. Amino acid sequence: CASSLSKGVGEQYF.

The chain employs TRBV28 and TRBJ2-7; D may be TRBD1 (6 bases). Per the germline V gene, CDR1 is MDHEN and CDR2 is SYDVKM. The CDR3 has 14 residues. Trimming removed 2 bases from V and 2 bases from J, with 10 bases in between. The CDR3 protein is CASSLAGVTYEQYF. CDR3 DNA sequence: TGTGCCAGCAGTTTAGCAGGGGTGACCTACGAGCAGTACTTC.

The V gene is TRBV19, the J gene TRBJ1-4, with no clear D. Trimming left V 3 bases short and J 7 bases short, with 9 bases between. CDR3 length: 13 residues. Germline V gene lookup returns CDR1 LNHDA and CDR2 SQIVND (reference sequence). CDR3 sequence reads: CASSIPGSEKLFF. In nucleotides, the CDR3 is TGTGCCAGTAGTATCCCTGGGAGTGAAAAACTGTTTTTT.

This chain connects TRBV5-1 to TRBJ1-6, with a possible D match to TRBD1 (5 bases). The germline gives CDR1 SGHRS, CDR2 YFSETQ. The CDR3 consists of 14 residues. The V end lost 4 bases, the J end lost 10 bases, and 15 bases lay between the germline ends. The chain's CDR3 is CASSPVGGESPLHF. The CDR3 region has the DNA TGCGCCAGCAGCCCGGTCGGGGGAGAGTCACCCCTCCACTTT.

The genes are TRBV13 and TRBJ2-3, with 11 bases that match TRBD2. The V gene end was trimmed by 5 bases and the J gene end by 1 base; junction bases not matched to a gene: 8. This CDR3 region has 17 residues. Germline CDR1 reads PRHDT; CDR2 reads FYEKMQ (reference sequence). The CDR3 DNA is TGTGCCAGCAGCCCCCTAAAACTAGCGGGGGGCACAGATACGCAGTATTTT. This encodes CASSPLKLAGGTDTQYF.

The DNA of the CDR3 is TGTGCCAGCAGCTTATCTCCTGGGGACTACGAGCAGTACTTC. Protein sequence: CASSLSPGDYEQYF. This chain connects TRBV7-9 to TRBJ2-7; D is ambiguous. V was cut by 2 bases and J by 3 bases, with 11 bases left in between. Germline V gene sequence: CDR1 SEHNR, CDR2 FQNEAQ (reference sequence). CDR3 length: 14 amino acids.

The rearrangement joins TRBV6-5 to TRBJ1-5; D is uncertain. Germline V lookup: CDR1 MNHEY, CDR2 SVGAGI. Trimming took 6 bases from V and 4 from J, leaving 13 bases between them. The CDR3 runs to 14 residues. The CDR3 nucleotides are TGTGCCAGCAGCACCGGACGGCAGAATCAGCCCCAGCATTTT. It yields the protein CASSTGRQNQPQHF.

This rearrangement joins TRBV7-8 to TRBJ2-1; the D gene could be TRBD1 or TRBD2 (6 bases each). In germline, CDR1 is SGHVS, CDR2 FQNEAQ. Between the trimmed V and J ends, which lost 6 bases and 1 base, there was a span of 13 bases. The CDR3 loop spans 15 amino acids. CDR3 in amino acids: CASSSTGRSYNEQFF. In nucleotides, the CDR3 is TGTGCCAGCAGTTCCACAGGGAGGTCCTACAATGAGCAGTTCTTC.

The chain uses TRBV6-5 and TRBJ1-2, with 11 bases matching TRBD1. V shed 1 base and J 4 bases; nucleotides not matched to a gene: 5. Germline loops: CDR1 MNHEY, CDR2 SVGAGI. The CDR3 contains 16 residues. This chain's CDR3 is CASSYLDRGRLYGYTF. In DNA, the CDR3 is TGTGCCAGCAGTTACTTGGACAGGGGGCGCCTCTATGGCTACACCTTC.

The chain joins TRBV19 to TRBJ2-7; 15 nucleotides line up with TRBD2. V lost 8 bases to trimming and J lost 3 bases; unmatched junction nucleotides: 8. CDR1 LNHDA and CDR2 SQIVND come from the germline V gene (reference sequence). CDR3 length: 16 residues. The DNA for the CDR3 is TGTGCCAGTGGGTCCGGGACTAGCGGGAGGTTCTACGAGCAGTACTTC. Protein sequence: CASGSGTSGRFYEQYF.

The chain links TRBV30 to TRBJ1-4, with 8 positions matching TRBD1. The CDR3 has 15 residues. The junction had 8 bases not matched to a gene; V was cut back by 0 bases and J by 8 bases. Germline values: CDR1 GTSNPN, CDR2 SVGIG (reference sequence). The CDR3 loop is CAWSVATGAREKLFF. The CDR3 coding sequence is TGTGCCTGGAGTGTAGCGACAGGGGCCCGAGAAAAACTGTTTTTT.

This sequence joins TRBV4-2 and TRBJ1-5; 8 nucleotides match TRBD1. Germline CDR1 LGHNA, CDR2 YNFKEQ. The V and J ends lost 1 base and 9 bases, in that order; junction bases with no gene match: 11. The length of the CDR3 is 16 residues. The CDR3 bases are TGTGCCAGCAGCCAAGCAACCGGGACAGGCGACGGGCCCCAGCATTTT. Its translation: CASSQATGTGDGPQHF.

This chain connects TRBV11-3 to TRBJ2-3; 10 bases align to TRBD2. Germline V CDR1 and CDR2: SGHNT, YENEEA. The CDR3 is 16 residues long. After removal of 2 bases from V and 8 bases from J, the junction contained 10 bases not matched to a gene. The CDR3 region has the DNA TGTGCCAGCAGCTTAACATTAGCGGGAGGATCCGGTACGCAGTATTTT. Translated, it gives CASSLTLAGGSGTQYF.

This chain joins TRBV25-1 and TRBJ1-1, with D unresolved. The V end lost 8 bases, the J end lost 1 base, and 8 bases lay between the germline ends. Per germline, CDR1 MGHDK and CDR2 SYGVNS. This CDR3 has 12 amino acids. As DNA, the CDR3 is TGTGCCAGCGGACGGCAGAACACTGAAGCTTTCTTT. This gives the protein CASGRQNTEAFF.

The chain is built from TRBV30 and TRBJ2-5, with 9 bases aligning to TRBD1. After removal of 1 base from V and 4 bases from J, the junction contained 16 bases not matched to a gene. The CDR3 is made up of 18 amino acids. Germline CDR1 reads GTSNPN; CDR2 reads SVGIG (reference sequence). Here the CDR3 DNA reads TGTGCCTGGAGTGCGTACGGGTTATCCGGGACAGGGAGAGAGACCCAGTACTTC. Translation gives CAWSAYGLSGTGRETQYF.

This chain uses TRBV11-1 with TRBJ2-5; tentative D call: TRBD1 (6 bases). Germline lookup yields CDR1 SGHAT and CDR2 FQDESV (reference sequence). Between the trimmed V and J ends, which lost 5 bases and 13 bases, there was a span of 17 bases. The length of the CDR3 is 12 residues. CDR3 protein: CASSPQGQILYF. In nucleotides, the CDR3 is TGTGCCAGCAGCCCCCAGGGACAAATCTTGTACTTC.

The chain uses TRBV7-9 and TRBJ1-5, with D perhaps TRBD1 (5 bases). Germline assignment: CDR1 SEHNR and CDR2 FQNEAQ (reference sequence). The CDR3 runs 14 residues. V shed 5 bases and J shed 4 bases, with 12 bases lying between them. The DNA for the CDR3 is TGTGCCAGCAGCCTAACCGACAGAAATCAGCCCCAGCATTTT. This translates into CASSLTDRNQPQHF.